Below are 20 T cell receptor beta chains sequenced from a single sample in a study of blood T cell repertoires in COVID-19. The protocol was immunoSEQ multiplex PCR, while the TCRdb copy is restricted to in-frame clones and leaves out a portion. This sample yields nearly 200,000 clones, of which approximately 82% are seen a single time; 6% to 8% belongs to the top ten. The sequencing input was peripheral blood. The receptors were gathered from a human donor with acute or convalescent COVID-19. The donor label of this sample is uncertain.

The chain is built from TRBV5-1 and TRBJ2-7; 7 positions agree with TRBD2. The CDR3 is 14 amino acids. Germline CDR1 reads SGHRS; CDR2 reads YFSETQ. V lost 1 base and J lost 5; bases outside the gene matches: 6. As DNA, the CDR3 is TGCGCCAGCAGCTTGCTGCGAGCGGGACACGAGCAGTACTTC. Encoded protein: CASSLLRAGHEQYF.

V is TRBV4-3 and J is TRBJ2-7; possible D gene TRBD1, 7 bases. This CDR3 is built from 15 residues. V was pared by 1 base and J by 3 bases, with 13 bases between. The germline V gene encodes CDR1 LGHNA and CDR2 YSLEER. In DNA, the CDR3 is TGCGCCAGCAGCCAAGGACTCCAGGGGGGCTACGAGCAGTACTTC. It is translated as CASSQGLQGGYEQYF.

The chain carries TRBV30 and TRBJ2-1; D unclear. Trimming stripped 0 bases from V and 6 bases from J, with 12 bases between. The CDR3 is made up of 14 amino acids. Germline values: CDR1 GTSNPN, CDR2 SVGIG (reference sequence). In DNA form, the CDR3 reads TGTGCCTGGAGTGTGGGCAGTAATTCCAATGAGCAGTTCTTC. Translated: CAWSVGSNSNEQFF.

The J gene is TRBJ1-1, the V gene TRBV5-6; D call uncertain. V was trimmed by 0 bases and J by 3 bases, leaving 15 bases between them. Germline V gene sequence: CDR1 SGHDT, CDR2 YYEEEE. This CDR3 has 16 amino acids. CDR3 region: CASSLVVGVRDTEAFF. Written as DNA, the CDR3 is TGTGCCAGCAGCTTGGTGGTAGGTGTTCGGGACACTGAAGCTTTCTTT.

The V and J genes are TRBV5-1 and TRBJ1-1, with D maybe TRBD1 (6 bases). Trimming shortened V by 0 bases and J by 1 base, and 13 bases separated the two germline ends. From germline, CDR1 is SGHRS and CDR2 YFSETQ. The CDR3 has 16 residues. In DNA form, the CDR3 reads TGCGCCAGCAGCTTGGGGACAGCCTTATCGAACACTGAAGCTTTCTTT. It codes for CASSLGTALSNTEAFF.

The genes are TRBV9 and TRBJ2-3, with TRBD2 identical over 10 bases. With 2 bases clipped from V and 5 bases from J, the junction kept 8 bases outside the gene matches. The CDR3 loop spans 16 amino acids. Germline values: CDR1 SGDLS, CDR2 YYNGEE. CDR3 nucleotides: TGTGCCAGCAGCGTCGAAGCGGGAGGGCCGGGAGATACGCAGTATTTT. The encoded protein is CASSVEAGGPGDTQYF.

The J gene is TRBJ1-1, the V gene TRBV27; TRBD1 agrees at 7 bases. V was pared by 0 bases and J by 7 bases, with 11 bases of the junction left unmatched. Germline assignment: CDR1 MNHEY and CDR2 SMNVEV (reference sequence). The CDR3 is made up of 16 amino acids. CDR3 protein: CASSLSKVRGSSEAFF. CDR3 in DNA: TGTGCCAGCAGTTTATCGAAGGTCAGGGGGTCAAGTGAAGCTTTCTTT.

Comments on this clone: Other DNA variants within this sample encode the same CDR3. J is TRBJ1-5 and V is TRBV30; the D gene is possibly TRBD1 (5 bases). Germline V CDR1 and CDR2: GTSNPN, SVGIG (reference sequence). This CDR3 is 13 amino acids long. Trimming shortened V by 1 base and J by 2 bases, and 6 bases separated the two germline ends. CDR3 residues: CAWSAGRNQPQHF. The CDR3 region has the DNA TGTGCCTGGAGTGCAGGGCGCAATCAGCCCCAGCATTTT. The complete variable domain, with remaining parts taken from reference TRBV30 and TRBJ1-5, reads SQTIHQWPATLVQPVGSPLSLECTVEGTSNPNLYWYRQAAGRGLQLLFYSVGIGQISSEVPQNLSASRPQDRQFILSSKKLLLSDSGFYLCAWSAGRNQPQHFGDGTRLSIL.

V usage is TRBV29-1 and J usage is TRBJ2-3; 9 bases line up with TRBD2. Germline V gene data show CDR1 as SQVTM and CDR2 as ANQGSEA. V shed 4 bases, J shed 4 bases, and the junction held 6 bases outside the gene matches. This CDR3 contains 14 residues. DNA of the CDR3: TGCAGCGTTGTTCAGAGCGGGAGGTCAGATACGCAGTATTTT. Protein sequence: CSVVQSGRSDTQYF.

This chain uses TRBV18 with TRBJ2-7; 12 bases align to TRBD2. The V and J ends lost 6 bases and 3 bases, in that order; junction bases with no gene match: 6. There are 15 residues in the CDR3. Germline V lookup: CDR1 KGHSH, CDR2 LQKENI. CDR3 loop: CASSKTSGSLYEQYF. Written as DNA, the CDR3 is TGTGCCAGCTCGAAGACTAGCGGGAGCCTCTACGAGCAGTACTTC.

This chain links TRBV28 with TRBJ1-2; tentative D call: TRBD1 (5 bases). Trimming removed 6 bases from V and 2 bases from J, with 13 bases in between. Germline V gene data show CDR1 as MDHEN and CDR2 as SYDVKM. The CDR3 spans 14 residues. The CDR3 loop is CASRPPTVNYGYTF. CDR3 nucleotides: TGTGCCAGCAGACCCCCGACAGTAAACTATGGCTACACCTTC.

The CDR3 protein is CAISGGQTLNYEQYF. DNA for the CDR3: TGTGCCATCAGTGGCGGGCAAACTTTAAACTACGAGCAGTACTTC. The chain uses TRBV10-3 and TRBJ2-7, with D possibly being TRBD2 (5 bases). CDR1 and CDR2 from the germline V gene are ENHRY and SYGVKD. The V and J ends lost 4 bases and 3 bases respectively, with 16 bases between them. The CDR3 sequence is 15 residues long.

The chain recombines TRBV10-3 with TRBJ2-1; 7 bases align to TRBD2. The CDR3 totals 13 residues. From germline, CDR1 is ENHRY and CDR2 SYGVKD. V lost 4 bases to trimming and J lost 10 bases; unmatched junction nucleotides: 7. The CDR3 bases are TGTGCCATCAGTGCGACTAGCCAGGAGGAGCAGTTCTTC. Its protein product is CAISATSQEEQFF.

The V gene is TRBV2, the J gene TRBJ1-1; no firm D call. The V gene's germline CDR1 is SNHLY and CDR2 FYNNEI. The CDR3 contains 11 residues. V shed 9 bases and J shed 3 bases, with 8 bases lying between them. The CDR3 loop reads CASALDTEAFF. The CDR3 bases are TGTGCCAGTGCCCTAGACACTGAAGCTTTCTTT.

This clone was counted once. The chain has TRBV10-3 and TRBJ1-5; 8 positions agree with TRBD1. The ends lost 9 bases at V and 3 bases at J; junction bases unmatched: 7. Germline V gene lookup returns CDR1 ENHRY and CDR2 SYGVKD. The CDR3 consists of 14 residues. In nucleotides, the CDR3 is TGTGCCATAAACGACAGGGGCTACAATCAGCCCCAGCATTTT. Residues: CAINDRGYNQPQHF.

CDR3 coding DNA: TGTGCCAGTAGTATCCGGGGACAGGCGAATTCACCCCTCCACTTT. Protein: CASSIRGQANSPLHF. The chain employs TRBV19 and TRBJ1-6; 8 bases agree with TRBD1. Per germline, CDR1 LNHDA and CDR2 SQIVND (reference sequence). The CDR3 consists of 15 residues. V lost 3 bases and J lost 7; bases outside the gene matches: 5.

This sequence joins TRBV5-1 and TRBJ2-1; TRBD2 matches 11 bases. The CDR3 totals 16 residues. Germline-derived CDR1 and CDR2 are SGHRS and YFSETQ. V shed 0 bases and J 6 bases; nucleotides not matched to a gene: 5. CDR3 region: CASSLGGLAVGNEQFF. CDR3 DNA: TGCGCCAGCAGCTTGGGGGGACTAGCGGTAGGCAATGAGCAGTTCTTC. Variable domain in full (rest from reference TRBV5-1 and TRBJ2-1): KAGVTQTPRYLIKTRGQQVTLSCSPISGHRSVSWYQQTPGQGLQFLFEYFSETQRNKGNFPGRFSGRQFSNSRSEMNVSTLELGDSALYLCASSLGGLAVGNEQFFGPGTRLTVL.

CDR3: CAISGGTSGPYEQYF. CDR3 in DNA: TGTGCCATCAGTGGGGGGACTAGCGGTCCCTACGAGCAGTACTTC. J is TRBJ2-7 and V is TRBV10-3; 11 positions agree with TRBD2. The J segment lost 2 bases and the V segment lost 4 bases, leaving 4 bases of the junction unmatched. CDR3 length equals 15 residues. Germline V gives CDR1 ENHRY, CDR2 SYGVKD.

This clone was seen once. The chain links TRBV4-1 to TRBJ2-5; 14 nucleotides agree with TRBD2. There are 16 residues in the CDR3. Germline trimming cut 3 bases from V and 5 bases from J; bases unmatched to any gene: 5. Germline V CDR1 and CDR2: MGHRA, YSYEKL. CDR3 in amino acids: CASSHSGTSGSETQYF. The DNA of the CDR3 is TGCGCCAGCAGCCACTCCGGGACTAGCGGGAGTGAGACCCAGTACTTC.

The chain recombines TRBV28 with TRBJ2-7; 11 nucleotides align to TRBD2. The CDR3 spans 16 residues. With 1 base clipped from V and 1 base from J, the junction kept 3 bases outside the gene matches. CDR1 MDHEN and CDR2 SYDVKM come from the germline V gene. This chain's CDR3 is CASSLSGTSGSYEQYF. CDR3 nucleotide sequence: TGTGCCAGCAGTTTATCTGGGACTAGCGGTTCCTACGAGCAGTACTTC.